These 20 T cell receptor beta chains originate from one sample sequenced in a study of PD-1 blockade in classical Hodgkin lymphoma. All patients experienced relapse after autologous stem cell transplantation, and brentuximab vedotin exposure was variable. Clones were sequenced by immunoSEQ multiplex PCR, and TCRdb holds only the in-frame ones, with some missing. Altogether fewer than 110,000 clones are present, roughly 89% being singletons, with the ten largest covering 6.6%. Sequenced here: peripheral blood mononuclear cells (PBMCs), sampled before the second cycle of nivolumab. These receptors came from a human donor with classical Hodgkin lymphoma.

The chain joins TRBV5-1 to TRBJ2-3, with 8 bases matching TRBD2. The V gene end was trimmed by 3 bases and the J gene end by 4 bases; junction bases not matched to a gene: 1. CDR1 is SGHRS and CDR2 is YFSETQ in the germline V gene. The CDR3 totals 13 residues. Here the CDR3 reads CASSWGLADTQYF. The CDR3 DNA follows: TGCGCCAGCAGCTGGGGACTAGCAGATACGCAGTATTTT.

The rearrangement joins TRBV5-8 to TRBJ2-3; 10 nucleotides line up with TRBD2. Per germline, CDR1 SGHTS and CDR2 YDEGEE. The V segment lost 3 bases and the J segment 2 bases; nucleotides outside the gene matches: 3. The CDR3 consists of 15 residues. The CDR3 spells CASSYGLAVTDTQYF. The CDR3 DNA reads TGTGCCAGCAGCTATGGACTAGCGGTCACAGATACGCAGTATTTT.

The chain carries TRBV7-3 and TRBJ2-3; 14 nucleotides match TRBD2. V lost 5 bases and J lost 3; bases outside the gene matches: 4. The CDR3 loop spans 16 amino acids. Germline loops: CDR1 SGHTA, CDR2 FQGTGA. CDR3 DNA sequence: TGTGCCAGCAGCCCAAGACTAGCGGGGGGGACAGATACGCAGTATTTT. This sequence encodes CASSPRLAGGTDTQYF.

The chain combines TRBV28 with TRBJ2-7; perhaps TRBD1 as D (6 bases). The V gene's germline CDR1 is MDHEN and CDR2 SYDVKM. V was clipped by 4 bases and J by 2 bases, with 15 bases between them. The CDR3 is 15 amino acids. CDR3 sequence (DNA): TGTGCCAGCAGTTCCCCCCCACAGGGAACCTACGAGCAGTACTTC. It translates to CASSSPPQGTYEQYF.

The V and J genes are TRBV19 and TRBJ2-1; 10 bases line up with TRBD2. Trimming removed 3 bases from V and 0 bases from J; junction bases left unmatched: 5. The CDR3 is made up of 17 amino acids. Germline V lookup: CDR1 LNHDA, CDR2 SQIVND (reference sequence). CDR3 DNA: TGTGCCAGTAGTATTAGTAGCGGGGGGTACTCCTACAATGAGCAGTTCTTC. It codes for CASSISSGGYSYNEQFF.

This clone showed up just a few times. The chain uses TRBV2 and TRBJ1-2, with D hard to call. V shed 6 bases and J shed 6 bases, with 5 bases lying between them. This CDR3 region has 10 residues. The germline V gene has CDR1 SNHLY and CDR2 FYNNEI. The CDR3 DNA reads as TGTGCCAGCAGGGGAGATGGCTACACCTTC. Its translation is CASRGDGYTF.

The chain has TRBV2 and TRBJ1-1; tentatively, D is TRBD1 (6 bases). Germline V lookup: CDR1 SNHLY, CDR2 FYNNEI. The CDR3 is made up of 15 amino acids. V was pared by 3 bases and J by 4 bases, with 15 bases between. CDR3 sequence (DNA): TGTGCCAGCAGTGATTGGACAGCGACCGGCACTGAAGCTTTCTTT. Encoded protein: CASSDWTATGTEAFF. The full variable domain, in which reference TRBV2 and TRBJ1-1 provide the parts outside the CDR3, is EPEVTQTPSHQVTQMGQEVILRCVPISNHLYFYWYRQILGQKVEFLVSFYNNEISEKSEIFDDQFSVERPDGSNFTLKIRSTKLEDSAMYFCASSDWTATGTEAFFGQGTRLTVV.

The chain has TRBV5-1 and TRBJ1-4; no clear D. Trimming removed 0 bases from V and 10 bases from J, with 7 bases in between. CDR3 size: 12 residues. Germline assignment: CDR1 SGHRS and CDR2 YFSETQ. CDR3 region: CASSLDGIKLFF. The DNA of the CDR3 is TGCGCCAGCAGCTTGGACGGGATAAAACTGTTTTTT.

The V call is TRBV28, the J call TRBJ1-1; D may be TRBD1 (6 bases). This CDR3 has 13 amino acids. Germline loops: CDR1 MDHEN, CDR2 SYDVKM. V gave up 5 bases and J gave up 5 bases, with 12 bases separating them. The CDR3 bases are TGTGCCAGCAGTGAAGGGGGAGGAACTGAAGCTTTCTTT. Translated, it gives CASSEGGGTEAFF.

The chain has TRBV11-2 and TRBJ2-7, with 10 bases identical to TRBD2. The CDR3 is 15 residues long. V lost 5 bases to trimming and J lost 1 base; unmatched junction nucleotides: 5. Germline V gives CDR1 SGHAT, CDR2 FQNNGV. CDR3 protein: CASSIGTSASYEQYF. The CDR3 nucleotides read TGTGCCAGCAGCATCGGGACTAGCGCTTCCTACGAGCAGTACTTC.

The chain has TRBV28 and TRBJ2-5; D is perhaps TRBD1 or TRBD2 (5 bases each). The DNA end is more similar to TRBJ2-7, so the J call may be wrong. CDR1 is MDHEN and CDR2 is SYDVKM in the germline V gene. This CDR3 comprises 16 residues. The CDR3: CASSTSYGDAPYEQYF. CDR3 nucleotides: TGTGCCAGCAGTACCTCTTACGGGGACGCACCCTACGAGCAGTACTTC.

The chain combines TRBV29-1 with TRBJ2-2, with 15 bases that match TRBD2. The V gene end was trimmed by 6 bases and the J gene end by 5 bases; junction bases not matched to a gene: 7. The germline V gene encodes CDR1 SQVTM and CDR2 ANQGSEA. CDR3 length: 16 residues. The CDR3 coding sequence is TGCAGCGTAGCTTGGACTAGCGGGGGGGCGACCGGGGAGCTGTTTTTT. This encodes CSVAWTSGGATGELFF.

The rearrangement uses TRBV9 and TRBJ1-2; 8 bases are a match to TRBD1. Germline V gene lookup returns CDR1 SGDLS and CDR2 YYNGEE. V dropped 4 bases and J dropped 1; count of bases not matched to a gene: 9. This CDR3 has 16 amino acids. The CDR3 region is CASSPPRGQVNYGYTF. The CDR3 bases are TGTGCCAGCAGCCCGCCCAGGGGACAGGTTAACTATGGCTACACCTTC.

This sequence joins TRBV9 and TRBJ1-6; tentatively, D is TRBD1 (6 bases). Germline V gives CDR1 SGDLS, CDR2 YYNGEE. CDR3 size: 15 residues. V was cut by 2 bases and J by 8 bases, with 14 bases left in between. CDR3 bases: TGTGCCAGCAGCGTCGAACCGGGACACTATTCACCCCTCCACTTT. Translation gives CASSVEPGHYSPLHF.

This sequence joins TRBV9 and TRBJ2-3; 7 bases are shared with TRBD1. The V gene end was trimmed by 3 bases and the J gene end by 0 bases; junction bases not matched to a gene: 4. CDR3 length: 15 amino acids. CDR1 is SGDLS, CDR2 YYNGEE, per germline. The CDR3 protein is CASSGGTVSTDTQYF. In nucleotides, the CDR3 is TGTGCCAGCAGCGGTGGGACAGTAAGCACAGATACGCAGTATTTT. Complete variable domain (other parts from reference TRBV9 and TRBJ2-3): DSGVTQTPKHLITATGQRVTLRCSPRSGDLSVYWYQQSLDQGLQFLIQYYNGEERAKGNILERFSAQQFPDLHSELNLSSLELGDSALYFCASSGGTVSTDTQYFGPGTRLTVL.

This chain uses TRBV6-1 with TRBJ1-2; unclear D gene. Trimming took 2 bases from V and 3 from J, leaving 7 bases between them. CDR3 size: 13 residues. The germline V gene encodes CDR1 MNHNS and CDR2 SASEGT. CDR3 sequence: CASSESGDYGYTF. CDR3 coding DNA: TGTGCCAGCAGTGAAAGTGGGGACTATGGCTACACCTTC.

The CDR3 DNA reads as TGTGCCAGCAGCTTAGGGTTGTGGGACAGGGGTTCAGATACGCAGTATTTT. Translation gives CASSLGLWDRGSDTQYF. The gene calls are TRBV7-9 and TRBJ2-3, with 10 positions matching TRBD1. V was clipped by 1 base and J by 4 bases; unmatched bases: 8. The V gene's germline CDR1 is SEHNR and CDR2 FQNEAQ (reference sequence). This CDR3 region has 17 residues.

This rearrangement joins TRBV11-2 to TRBJ2-3; maybe TRBD2 (6 bases). CDR1 is SGHAT, CDR2 FQNNGV, per germline. V was shortened by 2 bases and J by 1 base, with 13 bases between the two germline ends. The length of the CDR3 is 16 residues. CDR3 sequence reads: CASSLLGGLRTDTQYF. The CDR3 nucleotides read TGTGCCAGCAGCTTACTGGGGGGACTCCGCACAGATACGCAGTATTTT.

The genes are TRBV7-6 and TRBJ2-1, with D hard to call. This CDR3 has 17 residues. Germline V lookup: CDR1 SGHVS, CDR2 FNYEAQ. Trimming removed 2 bases from V and 2 bases from J, with 16 bases in between. CDR3 residues: CASSLLGLGRTYNEQFF. In DNA form, the CDR3 reads TGTGCCAGCAGCTTACTGGGCCTAGGACGAACCTACAATGAGCAGTTCTTC.

The chain couples TRBV7-6 to TRBJ2-2; D is undetermined. V was trimmed by 2 bases and J by 2 bases, leaving 9 bases between them. Per germline, CDR1 SGHVS and CDR2 FNYEAQ. CDR3 length: 15 amino acids. The CDR3 region has the DNA TGTGCCAGCAGCTTAAACAGAATTAACACCGGGGAGCTGTTTTTT. This gives the protein CASSLNRINTGELFF.